This T cell receptor (beta chain) was profiled in a study of T cell responses to AZD1222 COVID-19 vaccine. Findings and caveats of the study: Sampling that yielded the repertoires occurred only after the peak T cell response. Targeting of unmutated variant regions was reportedly seen in nearly half of spike-specific TCRs. Following two doses of AZD1222, Spike-specific TCR breadth and depth rose.

The table came from immunoSEQ multiplex PCR; TCRdb's copy has only in-frame clones and leaves some out. The top ten hold 2.2% of the sample, which has approximately 110,000 clones, around 95% seen once. Germline CDR1 and CDR2: GTSNPN and SVGIG (reference sequence). The ends lost 0 bases at V and 6 bases at J; junction bases unmatched: 6. This CDR3 comprises 14 residues. As to this clone: What it binds is not known.

The sequenced sample was peripheral blood, obtained on day 0 of AZD1222 vaccination. This clonotype originated in an adult in good health. J is TRBJ2-7 and V is TRBV30; 9 bases align to TRBD1. CDR3: CAWSVGQGICEQYF. For the CDR3, the DNA is TGTGCCTGGAGTGTCGGACAGGGGATTTGCGAGCAGTACTTC.